The entry below gives a single TCR beta chain sequence along with its context. What it binds is unknown. Data came from immunoSEQ multiplex PCR; TCRdb stores just in-frame clones and leaves some out. Counted here are almost 100,000 clones, about nine tenths occurring once; the ten biggest clones make up 2.5% to 3.5%. The data derive from a study of PD-1 blockade in classical Hodgkin lymphoma. The patients all showed relapse after autologous stem cell transplantation, while their brentuximab vedotin exposure varied. Study findings and constraints: By cycle point C4D1, TCR diversity had risen significantly in CD4+ cells (but not CD8+ cells). For complete responders, baseline diversity was comparable to that of newly diagnosed patients. The origin of the repertoire differences remains undefined, with disease activity or prior therapy as possible causes.

The V and J ends lost 6 bases and 9 bases respectively, with 21 bases between them. In germline, CDR1 is SGHTA, CDR2 FQGTGA. This CDR3 comprises 15 residues. The chain carries TRBV7-3 and TRBJ2-1, with D perhaps being TRBD1 or TRBD2 (5 bases each). The sample was peripheral blood mononuclear cells (PBMCs), taken at baseline. This TCR derives from a human donor with classical Hodgkin lymphoma. The CDR3 DNA follows: TGTGCCAGCAGACCCCCCGGGACCGGCGGCGGTGAGCAGTTCTTC. It codes for CASRPPGTGGGEQFF.